Listed below are T cell receptor beta chains from one sample, sequenced in a study of blood T cells in healthy people across ages. TCRdb used MiXCR to reprocess the 5' RACE reads, holding one entry per CDR3 protein. The sample yields about 1.4 million distinct CDR3 sequences, 55% to 75% seen once. Material: blood. These receptors came from a man aged 18 to 30 in good health. CDR3s include the opening cysteine and the closing phenylalanine or tryptophan. Fields, in order: D gene, clone size, V gene, J gene, CDR3 DNA, CDR3 protein. The D gene is left open where the match is weak. Clone sizes are given selectively: once, few, many, or a class where the clone is expanded.

D: NA
size: many
V: TRBV25-1
J: TRBJ2-1
DNA: TGTGCCAGCAGTGATGCCTTACATCCCAATGAGCAGTTCTTC
CDR3: CASSDALHPNEQFF

D: NA
size: few
V: TRBV20-1
J: TRBJ2-3
DNA: TGCAGTGCTAGAACCGGGACAGATACGCAGTATTTT
CDR3: CSARTGTDTQYF

D: NA
size: NA
V: TRBV5-6
J: TRBJ1-2
DNA: TGTGCCAGCAGCTTAGATCACAGGGACCCTTGGGATGGCTACACCTTC
CDR3: CASSLDHRDPWDGYTF

D: NA
size: NA
V: TRBV4-2
J: TRBJ2-7
DNA: TGTGCCAGCAGCCAAGAAGGAGACCAGAAAACCCAGTACTTC
CDR3: CASSQEGDQKTQYF

D: NA
size: few
V: TRBV29-1
J: TRBJ2-4
DNA: TGCAGCGTTGACGCCGGGGACGCAAACATTCAGTACTTC
CDR3: CSVDAGDANIQYF

D: NA
size: few
V: TRBV2
J: TRBJ2-1
DNA: TGTGCCAGCAGTGAATTACTCCCAGACAATGAGCAGTTCTTC
CDR3: CASSELLPDNEQFF

D: TRBD1
size: NA
V: TRBV5-6
J: TRBJ2-4
DNA: TGTGCCAGCAGCCATGGGACAGGGAAAAACATTCAGTACTTC
CDR3: CASSHGTGKNIQYF

D: NA
size: NA
V: TRBV4-1
J: TRBJ1-2
DNA: TGCGCCAGCAGCCCGCTCCGGGGGGCGCAGCGCTACACCTTC
CDR3: CASSPLRGAQRYTF

D: TRBD2
size: NA
V: TRBV20-1
J: TRBJ2-3
DNA: TGCAGTGCTGAAGCGGGGTATGATACGCAGTATTTT
CDR3: CSAEAGYDTQYF

D: NA
size: NA
V: TRBV24-1
J: TRBJ2-1
DNA: TGTGCCACCAGGGACCTAAACTACAATGAGCAGTTCTTC
CDR3: CATRDLNYNEQFF